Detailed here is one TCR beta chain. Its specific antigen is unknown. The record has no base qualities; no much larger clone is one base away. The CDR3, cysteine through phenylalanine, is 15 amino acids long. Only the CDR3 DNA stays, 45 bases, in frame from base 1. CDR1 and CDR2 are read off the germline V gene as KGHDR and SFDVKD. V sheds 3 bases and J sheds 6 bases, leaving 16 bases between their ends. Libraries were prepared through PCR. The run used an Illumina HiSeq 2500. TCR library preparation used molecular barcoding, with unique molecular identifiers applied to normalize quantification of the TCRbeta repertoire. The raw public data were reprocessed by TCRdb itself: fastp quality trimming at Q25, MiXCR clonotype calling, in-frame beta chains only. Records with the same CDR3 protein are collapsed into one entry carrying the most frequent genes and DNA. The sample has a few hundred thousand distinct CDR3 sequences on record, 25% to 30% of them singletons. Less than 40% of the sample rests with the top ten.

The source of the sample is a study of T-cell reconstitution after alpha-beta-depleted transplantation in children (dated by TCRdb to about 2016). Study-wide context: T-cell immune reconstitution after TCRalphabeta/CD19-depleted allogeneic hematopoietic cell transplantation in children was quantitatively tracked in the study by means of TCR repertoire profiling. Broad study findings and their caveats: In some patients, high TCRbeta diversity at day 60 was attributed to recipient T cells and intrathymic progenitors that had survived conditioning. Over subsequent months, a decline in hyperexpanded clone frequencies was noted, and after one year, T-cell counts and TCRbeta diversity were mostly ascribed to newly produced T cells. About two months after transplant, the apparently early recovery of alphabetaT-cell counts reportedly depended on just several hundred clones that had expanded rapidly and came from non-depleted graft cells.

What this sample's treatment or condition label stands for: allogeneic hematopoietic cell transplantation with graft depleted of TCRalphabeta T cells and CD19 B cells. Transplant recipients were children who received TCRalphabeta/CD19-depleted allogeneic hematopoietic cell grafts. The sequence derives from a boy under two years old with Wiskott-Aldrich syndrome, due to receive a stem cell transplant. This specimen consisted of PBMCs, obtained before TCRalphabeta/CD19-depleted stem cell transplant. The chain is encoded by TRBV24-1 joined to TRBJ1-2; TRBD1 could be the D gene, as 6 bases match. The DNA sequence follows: TGTGCCACCAGTGATCCCGAAACGACAGGAGATGGCTACACCTTC. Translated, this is CATSDPETTGDGYTF.